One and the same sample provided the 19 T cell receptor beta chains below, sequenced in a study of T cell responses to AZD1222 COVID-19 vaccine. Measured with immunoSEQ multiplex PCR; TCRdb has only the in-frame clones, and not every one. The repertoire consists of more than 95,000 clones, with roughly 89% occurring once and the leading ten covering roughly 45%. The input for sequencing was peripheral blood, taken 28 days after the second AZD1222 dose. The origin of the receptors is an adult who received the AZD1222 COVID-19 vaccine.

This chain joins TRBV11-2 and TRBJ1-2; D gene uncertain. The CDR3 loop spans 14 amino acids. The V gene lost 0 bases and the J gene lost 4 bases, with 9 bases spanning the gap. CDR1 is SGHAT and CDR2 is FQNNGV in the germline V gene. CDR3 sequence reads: CASSLDWAAYGYTF. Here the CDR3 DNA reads TGTGCCAGCAGCTTAGATTGGGCAGCCTATGGCTACACCTTC.

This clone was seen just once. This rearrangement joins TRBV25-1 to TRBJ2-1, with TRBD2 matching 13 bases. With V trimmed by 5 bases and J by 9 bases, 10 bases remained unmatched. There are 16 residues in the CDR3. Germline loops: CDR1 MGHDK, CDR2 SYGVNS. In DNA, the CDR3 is TGTGCCAGCAGTCCGACTAGCGGGAGGCTTACAAGTGAGCAGTTCTTC. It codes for CASSPTSGRLTSEQFF.

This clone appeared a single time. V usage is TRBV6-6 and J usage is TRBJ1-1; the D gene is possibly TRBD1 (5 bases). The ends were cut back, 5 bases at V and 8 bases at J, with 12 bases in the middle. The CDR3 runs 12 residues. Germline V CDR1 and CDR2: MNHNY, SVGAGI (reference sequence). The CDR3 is CASSEGRREAFF. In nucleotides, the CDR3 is TGTGCCAGCAGTGAGGGGCGCCGGGAAGCTTTCTTT.

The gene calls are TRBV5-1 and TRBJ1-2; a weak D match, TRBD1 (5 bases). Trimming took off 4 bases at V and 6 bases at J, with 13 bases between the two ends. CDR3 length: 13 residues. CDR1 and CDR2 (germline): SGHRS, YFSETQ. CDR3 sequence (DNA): TGCGCCAGCAGCCCGGACACAGTAAATGGCTACACCTTC. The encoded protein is CASSPDTVNGYTF.

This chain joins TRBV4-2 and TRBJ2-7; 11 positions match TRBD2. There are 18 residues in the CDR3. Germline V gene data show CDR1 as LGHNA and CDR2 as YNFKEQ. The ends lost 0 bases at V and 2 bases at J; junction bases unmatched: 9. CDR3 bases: TGTGCCAGCAGCCAAGACATAGCGACTAGCGGGACCACCTACGAGCAGTACTTC. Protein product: CASSQDIATSGTTYEQYF.

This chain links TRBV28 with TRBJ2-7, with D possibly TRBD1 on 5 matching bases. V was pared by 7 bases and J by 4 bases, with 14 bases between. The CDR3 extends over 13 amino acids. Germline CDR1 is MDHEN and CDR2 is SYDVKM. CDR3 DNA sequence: TGTGCCAGCAATAGGGCAGGGCTATACGAGCAGTACTTC. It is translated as CASNRAGLYEQYF.

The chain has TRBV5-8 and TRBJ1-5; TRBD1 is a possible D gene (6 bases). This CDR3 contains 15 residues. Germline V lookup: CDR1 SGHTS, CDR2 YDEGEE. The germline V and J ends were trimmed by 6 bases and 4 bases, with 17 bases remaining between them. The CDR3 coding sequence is TGTGCCAGCACCCCCTGGGGGGGCCTTAATCAGCCCCAGCATTTT. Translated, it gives CASTPWGGLNQPQHF.

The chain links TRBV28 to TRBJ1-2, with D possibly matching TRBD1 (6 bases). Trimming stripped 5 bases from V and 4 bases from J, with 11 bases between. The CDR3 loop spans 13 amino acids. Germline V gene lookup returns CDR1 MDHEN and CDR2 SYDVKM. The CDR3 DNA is TGTGCCAGCAGTCCGACAGGAACCTATGGCTACACCTTC. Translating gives CASSPTGTYGYTF.

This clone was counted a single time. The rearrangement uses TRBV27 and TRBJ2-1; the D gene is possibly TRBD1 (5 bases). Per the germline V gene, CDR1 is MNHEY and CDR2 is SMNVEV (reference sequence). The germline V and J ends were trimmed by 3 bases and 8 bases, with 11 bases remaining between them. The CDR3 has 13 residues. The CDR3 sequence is CASSFRGIDEQFF. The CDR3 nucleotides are TGTGCCAGCAGTTTTAGGGGAATCGATGAGCAGTTCTTC.

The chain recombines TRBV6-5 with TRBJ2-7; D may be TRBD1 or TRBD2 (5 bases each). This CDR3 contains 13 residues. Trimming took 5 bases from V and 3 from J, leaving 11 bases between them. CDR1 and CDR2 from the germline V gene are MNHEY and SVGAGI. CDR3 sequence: CASSTGTVYEQYF. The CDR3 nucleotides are TGTGCCAGCAGTACCGGGACGGTCTACGAGCAGTACTTC.

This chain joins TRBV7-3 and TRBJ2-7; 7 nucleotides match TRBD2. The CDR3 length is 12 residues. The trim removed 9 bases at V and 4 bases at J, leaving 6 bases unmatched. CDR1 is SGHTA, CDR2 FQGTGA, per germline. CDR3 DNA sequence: TGTGCCAGAGCGGGAAAAGTTTACGAGCAGTACTTC. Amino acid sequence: CARAGKVYEQYF.

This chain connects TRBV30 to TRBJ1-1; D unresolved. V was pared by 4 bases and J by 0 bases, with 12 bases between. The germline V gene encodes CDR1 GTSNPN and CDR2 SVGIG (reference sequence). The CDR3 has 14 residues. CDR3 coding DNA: TGTGCCTGGAAACCCCGGACCGTGAACACTGAAGCTTTCTTT. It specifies CAWKPRTVNTEAFF.

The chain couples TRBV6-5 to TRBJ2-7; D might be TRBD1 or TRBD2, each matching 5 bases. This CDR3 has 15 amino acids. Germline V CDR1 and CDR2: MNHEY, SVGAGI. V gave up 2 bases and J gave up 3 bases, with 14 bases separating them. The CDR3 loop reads CASSYTLGPIYEQYF. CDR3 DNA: TGTGCCAGCAGTTACACCTTGGGACCAATCTACGAGCAGTACTTC.

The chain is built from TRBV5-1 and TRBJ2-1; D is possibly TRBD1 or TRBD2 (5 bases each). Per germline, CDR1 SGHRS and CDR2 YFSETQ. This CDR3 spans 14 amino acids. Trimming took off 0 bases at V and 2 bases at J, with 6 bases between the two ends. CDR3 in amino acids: CASSLGDAYNEQFF. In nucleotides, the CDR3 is TGCGCCAGCAGCTTGGGGGACGCCTACAATGAGCAGTTCTTC. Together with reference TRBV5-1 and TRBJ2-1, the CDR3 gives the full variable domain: KAGVTQTPRYLIKTRGQQVTLSCSPISGHRSVSWYQQTPGQGLQFLFEYFSETQRNKGNFPGRFSGRQFSNSRSEMNVSTLELGDSALYLCASSLGDAYNEQFFGPGTRLTVL.

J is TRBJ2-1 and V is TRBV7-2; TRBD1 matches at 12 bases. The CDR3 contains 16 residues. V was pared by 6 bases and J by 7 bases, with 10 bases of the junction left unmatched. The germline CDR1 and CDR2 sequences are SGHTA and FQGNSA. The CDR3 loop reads CASRSTGTGGQNEQFF. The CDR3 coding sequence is TGTGCCAGCAGATCAACCGGGACAGGGGGCCAAAATGAGCAGTTCTTC. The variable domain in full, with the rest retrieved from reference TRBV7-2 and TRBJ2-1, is GAGVSQSPSNKVTEKGKDVELRCDPISGHTALYWYRQSLGQGLEFLIYFQGNSAPDKSGLPSDRFSAERTGGSVSTLTIQRTQQEDSAVYLCASRSTGTGGQNEQFFGPGTRLTVL.

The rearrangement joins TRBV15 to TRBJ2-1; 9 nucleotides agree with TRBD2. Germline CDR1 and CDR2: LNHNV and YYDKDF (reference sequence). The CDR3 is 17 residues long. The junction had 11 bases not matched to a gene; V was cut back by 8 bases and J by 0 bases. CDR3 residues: CATSTSGLRSSYNEQFF. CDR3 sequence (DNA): TGTGCCACCTCCACTAGCGGGCTTCGGAGCTCCTACAATGAGCAGTTCTTC.

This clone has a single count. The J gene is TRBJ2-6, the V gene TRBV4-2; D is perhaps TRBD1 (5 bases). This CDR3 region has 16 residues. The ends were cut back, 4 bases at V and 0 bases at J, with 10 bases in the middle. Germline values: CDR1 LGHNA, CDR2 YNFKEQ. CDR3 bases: TGTGCCAGCAGCCCGGACACAAACTCTGGGGCCAACGTCCTGACTTTC. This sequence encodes CASSPDTNSGANVLTF.

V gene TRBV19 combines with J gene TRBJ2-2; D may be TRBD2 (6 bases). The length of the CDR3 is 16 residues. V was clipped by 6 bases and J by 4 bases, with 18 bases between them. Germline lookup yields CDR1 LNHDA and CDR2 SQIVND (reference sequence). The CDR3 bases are TGTGCCAGTAGCCTGGCGGCGGGGCCCGGCACCGGGGAGCTGTTTTTT. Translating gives CASSLAAGPGTGELFF. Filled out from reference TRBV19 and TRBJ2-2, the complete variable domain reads DGGITQSPKYLFRKEGQNVTLSCEQNLNHDAMYWYRQDPGQGLRLIYYSQIVNDFQKGDIAEGYSVSREKKESFPLTVTSAQKNPTAFYLCASSLAAGPGTGELFFGEGSRLTVL.

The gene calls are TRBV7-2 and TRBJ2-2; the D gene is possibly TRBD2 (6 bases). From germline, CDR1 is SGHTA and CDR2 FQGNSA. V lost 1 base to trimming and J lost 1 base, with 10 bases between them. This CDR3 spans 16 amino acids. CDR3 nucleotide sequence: TGTGCCAGCAGCTTAGTGAGCGGGTGGAACACCGGGGAGCTGTTTTTT. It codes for CASSLVSGWNTGELFF.